The clone carrying this T cell receptor (beta chain) was found many times. What it recognizes is unknown. CDR1 is SGHNT, CDR2 YENEEA, per germline. The CDR3 contains 15 residues. V lost 2 bases to trimming and J lost 2 bases, with 13 bases between them. This specimen belongs to a study of breast tumors, draining lymph nodes, adjacent tissues. Samples came from axillary lymph nodes draining the breast cancer. The study, taken as a whole, reports: Luminal-like breast cancer showed significantly greater tumor-nontumor repertoire similarity than basal-like breast cancer did.

TCRdb re-analysed the multiplex PCR reads in MiXCR, keeping a single row per CDR3 protein. The sample carries roughly 220,000 distinct CDR3 sequences, 30% to 35% recorded once. The sequencing input was axillary lymph node tissue. V usage is TRBV11-3 and J usage is TRBJ2-7; D may match TRBD1 or TRBD2 (5 bases each). This clonotype was sampled from a female donor with breast cancer. Some clones in this sample may be carry-over from other donors' samples. CDR3 nucleotides: TGTGCCAGCAGCTTACTAAGGGACGGAACCTACGAGCAGTACTTC. Protein: CASSLLRDGTYEQYF.